These T cell receptor beta chains were read from a single sample in a study of identical twins. TCRdb itself ran the 5' RACE reads through MiXCR, one entry per CDR3 protein. The sample yields 700,000 to 950,000 distinct CDR3 sequences, around 12% seen once. These sequences were also reported in another study, on yellow fever vaccine responses in identical twins.

The sequenced material came from PBMCs. These TCRs come from a woman younger than 35 in good health. Both conserved end residues are part of each CDR3. Fields, in order: clone size, J gene, D gene, V gene, CDR3 protein, CDR3 DNA. The D gene is left open where the match is weak. Clone size is shown for a subset of rows, as once, few, many or a class of expanded clone.

few,TRBJ1-2,.,TRBV24-1,CATSEGPNGYTF,TGTGCCACCAGCGAGGGGCCCAATGGCTACACCTTC
.,TRBJ2-7,TRBD1,TRBV9,CASSISPGTGVEQYF,TGTGCCAGCAGCATCAGCCCCGGGACAGGGGTCGAGCAGTACTTC
few,TRBJ2-2,TRBD2,TRBV20-1,CSASDPSGRDTGELFF,TGCAGTGCTAGTGATCCTAGCGGGAGGGACACCGGGGAGCTGTTTTTT
few,TRBJ1-1,.,TRBV6-5,CASSYSRGSNTEAFF,TGTGCCAGCAGTTACTCCCGGGGGTCGAACACTGAAGCTTTCTTT
few,TRBJ2-7,.,TRBV7-8,CASNLVSGTREQYF,TGTGCCAGCAATCTCGTCTCTGGCACTCGAGAGCAGTACTTC
.,TRBJ2-1,.,TRBV29-1,CSVGVSASEQFF,TGCAGCGTTGGGGTTAGCGCTAGTGAGCAGTTCTTC
few,TRBJ2-1,TRBD1,TRBV2,CASSGTGGTYNEQFF,TGTGCCAGCAGTGGGACAGGGGGTACCTACAATGAGCAGTTCTTC
.,TRBJ1-5,TRBD1,TRBV20-1,CSAKQGAVDQPQHF,TGCAGTGCCAAACAGGGGGCGGTTGATCAGCCCCAGCATTTT
few,TRBJ2-3,TRBD2,TRBV6-1,CASSTPDGAGGLRDTQYF,TGTGCCAGCAGTACACCCGACGGGGCGGGGGGGCTTAGAGATACGCAGTATTTT
few,TRBJ2-7,.,TRBV27,CASSQGPKEQYF,TGTGCCAGCAGCCAAGGGCCGAAAGAGCAGTACTTC
few,TRBJ2-2,TRBD1,TRBV5-5,CASSYQTGVSTGELFF,TGTGCCAGCAGCTATCAGACAGGGGTTAGCACCGGGGAGCTGTTTTTT
few,TRBJ2-1,.,TRBV7-6,CASSSWPREHNEQFF,TGTGCCAGCAGCTCCTGGCCCAGGGAGCACAATGAGCAGTTCTTC
few,TRBJ2-7,.,TRBV20-1,CSARDGARYEQYF,TGCAGTGCTAGAGATGGGGCCCGCTACGAGCAGTACTTC
few,TRBJ1-1,.,TRBV3-1,CASSPEVWGVRNTEAFF,TGTGCCAGCAGCCCTGAAGTCTGGGGAGTTCGGAACACTGAAGCTTTCTTT
.,TRBJ2-3,TRBD2,TRBV20-1,CSASLAGEIGTDTQYF,TGCAGTGCTAGTCTAGCGGGAGAGATTGGCACAGATACGCAGTATTTT
many,TRBJ1-4,.,TRBV11-2,CASKQGSTNEKLFF,TGTGCCAGCAAGCAAGGGAGTACTAATGAAAAACTGTTTTTT
.,TRBJ2-7,TRBD1,TRBV25-1,CASSAVTGNEQYF,TGTGCCAGCAGCGCCGTGACAGGGAACGAGCAGTACTTC
.,TRBJ2-5,TRBD2,TRBV5-6,CASRPGLAGVLETQYF,TGTGCCAGCAGACCAGGACTAGCGGGAGTTTTGGAGACCCAGTACTTC
.,TRBJ2-1,.,TRBV6-4,CASSPQQASVEQFF,TGTGCCAGCAGTCCTCAGCAGGCTAGCGTTGAGCAGTTCTTC
many,TRBJ1-5,.,TRBV2,CASSEGQGYQPQHF,TGTGCCAGCAGTGAAGGGCAGGGCTATCAGCCCCAGCATTTT
.,TRBJ2-7,.,TRBV28,CASSHRGQSYEQYF,TGTGCCTCTTCTCACCGCGGACAGAGCTACGAGCAGTACTTC
few,TRBJ1-1,.,TRBV11-2,CASSAKVVPGMNTEAFF,TGTGCCAGCAGCGCAAAAGTGGTCCCGGGCATGAACACTGAAGCTTTCTTT
.,TRBJ1-5,.,TRBV28,CASSLLTEKSSNQPQHF,TGTGCCAGCAGTCTCCTGACAGAAAAGTCGAGCAATCAGCCCCAGCATTTT
.,TRBJ2-5,.,TRBV19,CASSIGWQETQYF,TGTGCCAGTAGTATAGGCTGGCAAGAGACCCAGTACTTC
.,TRBJ1-1,.,TRBV6-1,CASKPGAGRSEAFF,TGTGCCAGTAAACCTGGCGCAGGGAGGTCTGAAGCTTTCTTT
.,TRBJ2-5,TRBD1,TRBV12-3/TRBV12-4,CASSSPWTGGQETQYF,TGTGCCAGCAGTTCTCCCTGGACAGGGGGCCAAGAGACCCAGTACTTC
.,TRBJ1-4,.,TRBV20-1,CSARAFGATNEKLFF,TGCAGTGCTAGGGCCTTCGGGGCAACTAATGAAAAACTGTTTTTT
.,TRBJ1-2,.,TRBV6-1,CASSETGAYGYTF,TGTGCCAGCAGTGAAACAGGCGCCTATGGCTACACCTTC
many,TRBJ2-3,TRBD2,TRBV6-5,CASSYSGREDTQYF,TGTGCCAGCAGTTACTCCGGGAGGGAAGATACGCAGTATTTT
.,TRBJ2-1,TRBD2,TRBV12-3/TRBV12-4,CASTGTGLAVYNEQFF,TGTGCCAGCACTGGTACGGGACTAGCGGTCTACAATGAGCAGTTCTTC
.,TRBJ2-1,TRBD2,TRBV18,CASSLSSGGTSYNEQFF,TGTGCCAGCTCACTCTCTAGCGGGGGGACCTCCTACAATGAGCAGTTCTTC
few,TRBJ2-5,TRBD1,TRBV15,CATSTPGTGTQETQYF,TGTGCCACCAGCACTCCGGGGACAGGGACCCAAGAGACCCAGTACTTC
.,TRBJ1-5,.,TRBV6-5,CASSTSIAVHGSRQPQHF,TGTGCCAGCAGTACCTCGATTGCGGTACACGGGTCTCGACAGCCCCAGCATTTT
few,TRBJ1-5,.,TRBV20-1,CSAAPQVPNQPQHF,TGCAGTGCCGCCCCACAGGTCCCTAATCAGCCCCAGCATTTT
few,TRBJ2-3,.,TRBV5-5,CASTLGGTSGADTQYF,TGTGCCAGCACATTAGGAGGGACCTCAGGGGCAGATACGCAGTATTTT
many,TRBJ2-1,.,TRBV5-6,CASSTTWGTGSSYNEQFF,TGTGCCAGCAGCACTACCTGGGGCACAGGGAGCTCCTACAATGAGCAGTTCTTC
.,TRBJ2-6,.,TRBV12-3/TRBV12-4,CASSRGQAGANVLTF,TGTGCCAGCAGTAGGGGTCAGGCTGGGGCCAACGTCCTGACTTTC
few,TRBJ2-1,TRBD2,TRBV20-1,CSAPGLAGGANEQFF,TGCAGTGCGCCCGGACTAGCGGGAGGAGCAAATGAGCAGTTCTTC
.,TRBJ2-2,.,TRBV12-3/TRBV12-4,CASSLGVHTGELFF,TGTGCCAGCAGTTTAGGGGTACACACCGGGGAGCTGTTTTTT
.,TRBJ1-1,.,TRBV2,CASSPRTSNTEAFF,TGTGCCAGCAGCCCGCGGACCAGTAACACTGAAGCTTTCTTT
.,TRBJ2-1,TRBD1,TRBV12-3/TRBV12-4,CASSYPGTEKVGQFF,TGTGCCAGCAGCTACCCCGGGACAGAAAAAGTTGGGCAGTTCTTC
few,TRBJ1-1,.,TRBV12-3/TRBV12-4,CASTFGSIKAFF,TGTGCCAGCACCTTTGGGTCAATTAAAGCTTTCTTT
.,TRBJ2-1,TRBD2,TRBV27,CASRQKGLAVSYNEQFF,TGTGCCAGCAGACAAAAAGGGCTAGCGGTCTCCTACAATGAGCAGTTCTTC
many,TRBJ2-1,TRBD2,TRBV29-1,CSVEVLAVNNEQFF,TGCAGCGTTGAGGTACTAGCGGTAAACAATGAGCAGTTCTTC
.,TRBJ2-2,.,TRBV2,CARNKVTGELFF,TGTGCCAGAAATAAGGTTACCGGGGAGCTGTTTTTT
.,TRBJ2-3,.,TRBV2,CASREGPSTDTQYF,TGTGCCAGCAGAGAGGGGCCGAGCACAGATACGCAGTATTTT
few,TRBJ2-1,.,TRBV10-3,CAIGQFDNEQFF,TGTGCCATCGGGCAGTTCGACAATGAGCAGTTCTTC
many,TRBJ2-1,.,TRBV10-3,CAISELRNEQFF,TGTGCCATCAGTGAGCTAAGGAATGAGCAGTTCTTC
few,TRBJ1-1,.,TRBV7-9,CASSFNPEAFF,TGTGCCAGCAGCTTTAATCCCGAAGCTTTCTTT
.,TRBJ2-2,TRBD1,TRBV28,CASSDIGQANTGELFF,TGTGCCAGCAGTGACATCGGACAGGCGAACACCGGGGAGCTGTTTTTT
many,TRBJ2-7,.,TRBV7-9,CASSLVNYEQYF,TGTGCCAGCAGCTTAGTGAACTACGAGCAGTACTTC
few,TRBJ1-5,.,TRBV6-1,CASSRDAVGNQPQHF,TGTGCCAGCAGCCGGGACGCGGTGGGCAATCAGCCCCAGCATTTT
few,TRBJ2-2,.,TRBV4-1,CASSQKTNTGELFF,TGCGCCAGCAGCCAAAAGACGAACACCGGGGAGCTGTTTTTT
.,TRBJ2-3,TRBD2,TRBV11-2,CASSLQASGGRPDTQYF,TGTGCCAGCAGCTTACAGGCTAGCGGGGGGAGACCAGATACGCAGTATTTT
.,TRBJ2-5,.,TRBV10-3,CAISEREAETQYF,TGTGCCATCAGTGAGAGGGAAGCGGAGACCCAGTACTTC